This T cell receptor beta chain stems from a study of spatial heterogeneity in lung cancer. Study-wide context: Detection of beta-chain sequences consistently exceeded that of alpha-chain sequences. The study observed each unique TCR and UMI combination more than ten times on average in raw reads. Study observations and caveats: Compared with follow-up, resection was when ubiquitous expanded tumor TCRs appeared in blood more.

Documented time point: blood at routine non-recurrence follow-up after resection. Whole RNA came from tumor, nontumor lung or frozen PBMC and was sequenced without being sorted. Every cDNA TCR molecule received its own unique molecular identifier. Using its own MiXCR run on the 5' RACE reads, TCRdb lists one record per CDR3 protein. Of around 110,000 distinct CDR3 sequences listed, 9% to 15% are singletons. This clonotype was seen only a few times. Its antigen is unknown. Germline CDR1 is SGHTA and CDR2 is FQGNSA. V lost 4 bases, J lost 7 bases, and 8 bases lay in between. This CDR3 spans 12 amino acids.

The rearrangement uses TRBV7-2 and TRBJ2-1; tentative D call: TRBD1 (6 bases). This TCR was sampled from a male donor with early-stage non-small cell lung cancer. Sequenced material: PBMCs, taken at follow-up. The CDR3 coding sequence is TGTGCCAGCAGCTGGGGACATAATGAGCAGTTCTTC. It is translated as CASSWGHNEQFF.